The 28 T cell receptor beta chains below come from one sample, sequenced in a study of blood T cell repertoires in COVID-19. The table came from immunoSEQ multiplex PCR; TCRdb's copy has only in-frame clones and leaves some out. The top ten hold approximately 2.3% of the sample, which has about 90,000 clones, 85% to 95% seen once. The material sequenced was peripheral blood. These receptor sequences come from a human donor with active COVID-19. The donor label of this sample is uncertain.

This rearrangement joins TRBV6-5 to TRBJ1-2; the D gene is possibly TRBD1 (5 bases). Germline CDR1 reads MNHEY; CDR2 reads SVGAGI. This CDR3 comprises 14 residues. V lost 0 bases and J 2 bases, leaving 7 bases between the germline ends. The CDR3 spells CASSYSRTNYGYTF. In DNA, the CDR3 is TGTGCCAGCAGTTACTCGCGGACAAACTATGGCTACACCTTC.

The chain employs TRBV29-1 and TRBJ1-4; 7 bases map to TRBD1. Germline assignment: CDR1 SQVTM and CDR2 ANQGSEA. CDR3 length: 16 residues. Trimming at V came to 7 bases and at J to 6 bases, leaving 17 bases not matched to a gene. CDR3 bases: TGCAGCGCCCAGGGGGTCAACTTGAGTGGGGATGAAAAACTGTTTTTT. Amino acids: CSAQGVNLSGDEKLFF. Combining the CDR3 with reference TRBV29-1 and TRBJ1-4 gives the whole variable domain SAVISQKPSRDICQRGTSLTIQCQVDSQVTMMFWYRQQPGQSLTLIATANQGSEATYESGFVIDKFPISRPNLTFSTLTVSNMSPEDSSIYLCSAQGVNLSGDEKLFFGSGTQLSVL.

V is TRBV29-1 and J is TRBJ2-7; 12 nucleotides align to TRBD1. Germline V gives CDR1 SQVTM, CDR2 ANQGSEA. This CDR3 comprises 16 residues. V lost 6 bases to trimming and J lost 4 bases; unmatched junction nucleotides: 13. CDR3 loop: CSVPGTGGARPYEQYF. The CDR3 DNA is TGCAGCGTGCCCGGGACAGGGGGCGCCCGGCCTTACGAGCAGTACTTC.

The chain links TRBV5-1 to TRBJ2-1; 12 nucleotides agree with TRBD2. Trimming took 4 bases from V and 4 from J; bases not matched to a gene: 3. The V gene's germline CDR1 is SGHRS and CDR2 YFSETQ. The CDR3 runs to 15 residues. CDR3 DNA sequence: TGCGCCAGCAGCCTGGGGACTAGCGGGTACAATGAGCAGTTCTTC. It encodes CASSLGTSGYNEQFF. Based on the CDR3 plus reference TRBV5-1 and TRBJ2-1, the full variable domain is KAGVTQTPRYLIKTRGQQVTLSCSPISGHRSVSWYQQTPGQGLQFLFEYFSETQRNKGNFPGRFSGRQFSNSRSEMNVSTLELGDSALYLCASSLGTSGYNEQFFGPGTRLTVL.

The rearrangement uses TRBV7-3 and TRBJ2-5; D unclear. The germline gives CDR1 SGHTA, CDR2 FQGTGA. V was pared by 6 bases and J by 4 bases, with 6 bases between. The length of the CDR3 is 11 residues. The CDR3 sequence is CASRYGETQYF. The CDR3 nucleotides read TGTGCCAGCAGGTACGGAGAGACCCAGTACTTC.

This chain uses TRBV15 with TRBJ2-1; D is unresolved. Deletions cut 0 bases from V and 5 bases from J, with 11 bases between. Germline lookup yields CDR1 LNHNV and CDR2 YYDKDF (reference sequence). The CDR3 has 15 residues. The CDR3 reads CATSRDRWADNEQFF. The CDR3 DNA is TGTGCCACCAGCAGAGATCGTTGGGCCGACAATGAGCAGTTCTTC.

The chain recombines TRBV4-3 with TRBJ2-7; D gene ambiguous. CDR1 and CDR2 from the germline V gene are LGHNA and YSLEER. The CDR3 consists of 13 residues. V was cut by 0 bases and J by 5 bases, with 8 bases left in between. CDR3 in DNA: TGCGCCAGCAGCCAAGACTCAGGCCACGAGCAGTACTTC. It is translated as CASSQDSGHEQYF.

The chain combines TRBV27 with TRBJ1-6; D remains unclear. The germline V gene encodes CDR1 MNHEY and CDR2 SMNVEV (reference sequence). The CDR3 has 16 residues. The V end lost 4 bases, the J end lost 0 bases, and 10 bases lay between the germline ends. In DNA, the CDR3 is TGTGCCAGCAGTTCGATTGGGCGCTCCTATAATTCACCCCTCCACTTT. This encodes CASSSIGRSYNSPLHF.

The V and J genes are TRBV4-2 and TRBJ2-3; 14 bases fit TRBD2. The V segment lost 4 bases and the J segment 0 bases; nucleotides outside the gene matches: 15. This CDR3 spans 21 amino acids. Per germline, CDR1 LGHNA and CDR2 YNFKEQ. The CDR3 here is CASSPGSATSGGGPSTDTQYF. CDR3 nucleotide sequence: TGTGCCAGCAGCCCAGGGTCCGCGACTAGCGGGGGGGGCCCAAGCACAGATACGCAGTATTTT.

The chain carries TRBV5-5 and TRBJ1-5; D is unclear. Trimming left V 2 bases short and J 5 bases short, with 5 bases between. The CDR3 has 12 residues. Per the germline V gene, CDR1 is SGHKS and CDR2 is YYEKEE (reference sequence). The CDR3 DNA is TGTGCCAGCAGCTTCGAGGATCAGCCCCAGCATTTT. Translating it yields CASSFEDQPQHF.

The CDR3 is CASSRDRHPTETQYF. The CDR3 DNA is TGTGCCAGCAGTCGGGACAGGCATCCTACGGAGACCCAGTACTTC. This chain uses TRBV7-9 with TRBJ2-5; 8 nucleotides agree with TRBD1. The germline CDR1 and CDR2 sequences are SEHNR and FQNEAQ (reference sequence). CDR3 size: 15 residues. Trimming cost V 6 bases and J 5 bases; bases outside gene matches: 11.

V usage is TRBV7-8 and J usage is TRBJ2-7, with TRBD2 matching over 7 bases. V gave up 3 bases and J gave up 1 base; unmatched junction bases: 6. The CDR3 extends over 15 amino acids. CDR1 is SGHVS and CDR2 is FQNEAQ in the germline V gene. CDR3 sequence (DNA): TGTGCCAGCAGCTTTGGGGGGGGACTTTCCTACGAGCAGTACTTC. Residues: CASSFGGGLSYEQYF.

This chain connects TRBV6-5 to TRBJ2-5; 10 bases are a match to TRBD2. This CDR3 is 15 amino acids long. The V segment lost 1 base and the J segment 11 bases; nucleotides outside the gene matches: 10. The germline V gene has CDR1 MNHEY and CDR2 SVGAGI. CDR3 loop: CASSYFREAGGPQYF. DNA of the CDR3: TGTGCCAGCAGTTACTTCCGGGAAGCGGGGGGGCCTCAGTACTTC.

The gene calls are TRBV5-4 and TRBJ2-1, with a tentative D call TRBD2 (5 bases). The germline V gene encodes CDR1 SGHNT and CDR2 YYREEE (reference sequence). This CDR3 is 15 amino acids long. V was cut by 4 bases and J by 1 base, with 12 bases left in between. CDR3 nucleotide sequence: TGTGCCAGCAGCCCGGACCCGGGGTCCTACAATGAGCAGTTCTTC. Its translation is CASSPDPGSYNEQFF.

This clone was counted only a few times. The V and J genes are TRBV7-2 and TRBJ2-7; D is possibly TRBD2 (6 bases). Germline CDR1 reads SGHTA; CDR2 reads FQGNSA. Trimming pared 5 bases from V and 3 bases from J, leaving 11 bases between. The CDR3 consists of 13 residues. The CDR3 nucleotides read TGTGCCAGCAGCCCCGGGACTTTCTACGAGCAGTACTTC. Its protein is CASSPGTFYEQYF.

This rearrangement joins TRBV12-3 or TRBV12-4 to TRBJ1-1; D may be TRBD1 (5 bases). This CDR3 is 12 amino acids long. Trimming left V 5 bases short and J 8 bases short, with 12 bases between. CDR3 residues: CASSKGLSEAFF. The CDR3, as DNA: TGTGCCAGCAGTAAGGGACTCTCGGAAGCTTTCTTT.

Here the CDR3 DNA reads TGTGCCAGCAGCCCTGGGACACCATCCTACGAGCAGTACTTC. Amino acids: CASSPGTPSYEQYF. This chain links TRBV7-9 with TRBJ2-7; tentatively, D is TRBD1 (6 bases). Germline V gene lookup returns CDR1 SEHNR and CDR2 FQNEAQ (reference sequence). The CDR3 extends over 14 amino acids. Trimming took off 5 bases at V and 1 base at J, with 12 bases between the two ends.

The chain combines TRBV18 with TRBJ2-1, with D tentatively TRBD1 (6 bases). This CDR3 contains 16 residues. V lost 3 bases to trimming and J lost 5 bases, with 17 bases between them. In germline, CDR1 is KGHSH, CDR2 LQKENI. The CDR3 sequence: CASSPYRVRGDNEQFF. CDR3 bases: TGTGCCAGCTCACCCTACAGGGTCCGGGGCGACAATGAGCAGTTCTTC.

The gene calls are TRBV29-1 and TRBJ1-6, with a weak D call TRBD1 (6 bases). From germline, CDR1 is SQVTM and CDR2 ANQGSEA. This CDR3 spans 13 amino acids. Trimming took off 6 bases at V and 9 bases at J, with 15 bases between the two ends. CDR3 in DNA: TGCAGCGTCTTACAGGGATCAGGTTCACCCCTCCACTTT. Translating gives CSVLQGSGSPLHF.

In its sample, this clone was seen once. The chain links TRBV19 to TRBJ2-1; 8 positions match TRBD2. After removal of 2 bases from V and 7 bases from J, the junction contained 7 bases not matched to a gene. CDR3 length equals 15 residues. The V gene's germline CDR1 is LNHDA and CDR2 SQIVND (reference sequence). CDR3 amino acids: CASSITGGVRNEQFF. The CDR3 region has the DNA TGTGCCAGTAGTATAACGGGGGGGGTGAGAAATGAGCAGTTCTTC.

The chain employs TRBV7-9 and TRBJ2-1, with D possibly matching TRBD1 (7 bases). Trimming cost V 1 base and J 9 bases, with 13 bases left between them. Germline V lookup: CDR1 SEHNR, CDR2 FQNEAQ (reference sequence). This CDR3 has 14 residues. CDR3 in amino acids: CASSLGSQGGEQFF. The CDR3 DNA follows: TGTGCCAGCAGCTTAGGGTCCCAGGGGGGTGAGCAGTTCTTC.

The V call is TRBV21-1, the J call TRBJ2-1; TRBD2, the table's D call, lacks a check against the DNA. TRBV21-1 is a pseudogene. This CDR3 region has 15 residues. The DNA for the CDR3 is TGTGCCAGCTGGGGCCTGACTAGCTCCTACAATGAGCAGTTCTTC. It codes for CASWGLTSSYNEQFF.

The chain joins TRBV5-1 to TRBJ2-5; perhaps TRBD2 as D (6 bases). The germline V gene has CDR1 SGHRS and CDR2 YFSETQ. CDR3 length: 13 residues. V lost 0 bases, J lost 5 bases, and 8 bases lay in between. This CDR3 reads CASSLVAGETQYF. The CDR3 DNA reads as TGCGCCAGCAGCTTGGTGGCGGGGGAGACCCAGTACTTC. Based on the CDR3 plus reference TRBV5-1 and TRBJ2-5, the full variable domain is KAGVTQTPRYLIKTRGQQVTLSCSPISGHRSVSWYQQTPGQGLQFLFEYFSETQRNKGNFPGRFSGRQFSNSRSEMNVSTLELGDSALYLCASSLVAGETQYFGPGTRLLVL.

This clone showed up just a few times. The rearrangement uses TRBV5-1 and TRBJ2-2; the D gene is possibly TRBD1 (6 bases). The CDR3 covers 13 residues. The V and J ends lost 5 bases and 6 bases respectively, with 11 bases between them. Germline CDR1 and CDR2: SGHRS and YFSETQ. This CDR3 reads CASRDTGSGELFF. The CDR3 region has the DNA TGCGCCAGCAGGGATACAGGGTCCGGGGAGCTGTTTTTT.

The CDR3 DNA is TGTGCCAGCAGCCACGGGGAAGATACGCAGTATTTT. It encodes CASSHGEDTQYF. The chain carries TRBV3-1 (or the pseudogene TRBV3-2) and TRBJ2-3, with a possible D match to TRBD2 (5 bases). This CDR3 contains 12 residues. Trimming stripped 3 bases from V and 5 bases from J, with 6 bases between. Germline values: CDR1 LGHDT, CDR2 YNNKEL (reference sequence).

The chain carries TRBV12-2 and TRBJ1-4. TRBV12-2 is marked as a pseudogene. The CDR3 length is 17 residues. CDR3 region: CASRLAVRPESNEKLFF. The CDR3 region has the DNA TGTGCAAGTCGCTTAGCTGTCCGACCGGAGAGTAATGAAAAACTGTTTTTT.

CDR3 in DNA: TGTGCCAGTAGTTTTACCGGGACAGGGGTCTACGAGCAGTACTTC. Its protein is CASSFTGTGVYEQYF. This chain links TRBV19 with TRBJ2-7, with 10 bases that match TRBD1. The CDR3 runs 15 residues. Per germline, CDR1 LNHDA and CDR2 SQIVND (reference sequence). V was clipped by 5 bases and J by 3 bases; unmatched bases: 7.

The rearrangement links TRBV12-3 or TRBV12-4 to TRBJ1-1; D call uncertain. The germline V and J ends were trimmed by 3 bases and 3 bases, with 5 bases remaining between them. The CDR3 has 12 amino acids. CDR3 DNA: TGTGCCAGCAGTTTCCTCGACACTGAAGCTTTCTTT. This encodes CASSFLDTEAFF.